This is a list of T cell receptor beta chains from one sample in a study of cytomegalovirus exposure and HLA in healthy donors. Sequencing was performed with immunoSEQ multiplex PCR; in TCRdb, only in-frame clones are kept and a portion is missing. Its clone listing holds about 170,000 clones. Sequenced input: PBMCs. These receptors originate from a woman younger than 35 in good health and CMV-seropositive. Each CDR3 is given with its conserved first and last residue. The D gene is left open where the match is weak.

TGTGCCAGCAGCTCGCCGTTAGGGAGGGAGCAGTACTTC | CASSSPLGREQYF | TRBJ2-7 | NA | TRBV11-2
TGTGCCAGCAGTGTATCGGCCTTGGGGGGAGCTTTCTTT | CASSVSALGGAFF | TRBJ1-1 | NA | TRBV2
TGTGCCAGTAGTGGGGGCTACGAAGGTGAGCAGTTCTTC | CASSGGYEGEQFF | TRBJ2-1 | NA | TRBV2
TGTGCCTGGGGGACAGGGGGATTCAATCAGCCCCAGCATTTT | CAWGTGGFNQPQHF | TRBJ1-5 | TRBD1 | TRBV30
TGCGCCAGCAGCTTGGGTCGGGGGGCCGCAGATACGCAGTATTTT | CASSLGRGAADTQYF | TRBJ2-3 | NA | TRBV5-1
TGTGCCACCAGCAGAGATCGAGGGACAGGGAGTCAGCCCCAGCATTTT | CATSRDRGTGSQPQHF | TRBJ1-5 | TRBD1 | TRBV15
TGTGCCAGCAGTTTTCCCGACAGGATGAACACTGAAGCTTTCTTT | CASSFPDRMNTEAFF | TRBJ1-1 | NA | TRBV28
TGCGCCAGCAGCCAAACGGGACTAGCCGGCACAGATACGCAGTATTTT | CASSQTGLAGTDTQYF | TRBJ2-3 | TRBD2 | TRBV4-1
TGTGCCAGCAGCTTAGGGGCGGGAGGCCTAACGGATACGCAGTATTTT | CASSLGAGGLTDTQYF | TRBJ2-3 | TRBD2 | TRBV7-8
TGTGCCAGCAGCCCACGACGGAGTGGGTCCTACAATGAGCAGTTCTTC | CASSPRRSGSYNEQFF | TRBJ2-1 | NA | TRBV7-9
TGTGCCAGCAGTGACTCCCCAGGGTCCTACAATGAGCAGTTCTTC | CASSDSPGSYNEQFF | TRBJ2-1 | NA | TRBV6-4
TGTGCCAGCAGTTACTCGGCACAGTCCTACTCCTACGAGCAGTACTTC | CASSYSAQSYSYEQYF | TRBJ2-7 | NA | TRBV6-5
TGTGCCAGCAGCTCCACCGCTGGGACAATAGGGCAGCCCCAGCATTTT | CASSSTAGTIGQPQHF | TRBJ1-5 | NA | TRBV7-8
TGTGCCAGCCGGGACAGTGAATTTAATTCACCCCTCCACTTT | CASRDSEFNSPLHF | TRBJ1-6 | TRBD1 | TRBV5-3
TGTGCCAGCAGCTTAGCGGCGGTAAGCTATGGCTACACCTTC | CASSLAAVSYGYTF | TRBJ1-2 | NA | TRBV7-2
TGTGCCAGCAGCGTAGTGGGGACAGGGGTCGACATGAACACTGAAGCTTTCTTT | CASSVVGTGVDMNTEAFF | TRBJ1-1 | TRBD1 | TRBV9
TGTGCCAGTAGTATGAGGGACAGCGGGTTCCGTGAGCAGTTCTTC | CASSMRDSGFREQFF | TRBJ2-1 | NA | TRBV19
TGCGCCAGCAGCCCAAACAGGGGAAGAGTCTCCTATAATTCACCCCTCCACTTT | CASSPNRGRVSYNSPLHF | TRBJ1-6 | TRBD1 | TRBV4-1
TGTGCCAGCAGCTTAGATTGGGAGGCGCCGCGGTATTTT | CASSLDWEAPRYF | TRBJ2-3 | NA | TRBV7-2
TGTGCCAGCAGCCCAATGAAACCGACAGGGGCGGTCAACACTGAAGCTTTCTTT | CASSPMKPTGAVNTEAFF | TRBJ1-1 | TRBD1 | TRBV9
TGCGCCAGCAGCTTTAACTCAGGGAACACTGAAGCTTTCTTT | CASSFNSGNTEAFF | TRBJ1-1 | NA | TRBV5-1
TGTGCCAGCAGCTTAGCCGGTCTAAGACAGGGGGCGGACACCGGGGAGCTGTTTTTT | CASSLAGLRQGADTGELFF | TRBJ2-2 | TRBD1 | TRBV7-9
TGTGCCAGCAGCTTGCCGGGAACTTCACAAGAGACCCAGTACTTC | CASSLPGTSQETQYF | TRBJ2-5 | NA | TRBV5-8
TGTGCCAGTAGTAACCAGGGTTTCGGGGGTGCGGAGACCCAGTACTTC | CASSNQGFGGAETQYF | TRBJ2-5 | NA | TRBV19
TGTGCCATCCGGGACAGGGTCTTAACTGACTATGGCTACACCTTC | CAIRDRVLTDYGYTF | TRBJ1-2 | TRBD1 | TRBV7-8
TGTGCCAGCAGCATACTAGCGGGGGGGCCCGGGGAGCTGTTTTTT | CASSILAGGPGELFF | TRBJ2-2 | TRBD2 | TRBV7-2
TGTGCCAGCTCACCAGAAAGGGAGTCGGGCTACATCTTC | CASSPERESGYIF | TRBJ1-2 | NA | TRBV18
TGTGCCAGCAGCTTGCGTTCAGGGGTGCAGGGCTACACCTTC | CASSLRSGVQGYTF | TRBJ1-2 | NA | TRBV5-6
TGTGCCAGCATTACTCGGGCAGGGAACGGTGAAGCTTTCTTT | CASITRAGNGEAFF | TRBJ1-1 | NA | TRBV27
TGCGCCAGCAGCCAACTGGTTGTCCTAGGGACTGGCTCCTACAATGAGCAGTTCTTC | CASSQLVVLGTGSYNEQFF | TRBJ2-1 | NA | TRBV5-1
TGTGCCAGCAGCTTCCAGGGCACCTACAATGAGCAGTTCTTC | CASSFQGTYNEQFF | TRBJ2-1 | NA | TRBV7-2
TGTGCCAGCAGCCAAGATTCGGGACGGGGGAATGAAAAACTGTTTTTT | CASSQDSGRGNEKLFF | TRBJ1-4 | NA | TRBV4-2
TGTGCCAGTAGTAAGACTAGCGGGGGTCCCACAGATACGCAGTATTTT | CASSKTSGGPTDTQYF | TRBJ2-3 | TRBD2 | TRBV19
TGTGCCAGCGACCTAAGGGACAGGGAGGGCGAGCAGTACTTC | CASDLRDREGEQYF | TRBJ2-7 | TRBD1 | TRBV5-6
TGTGCCAGCAGTGAAGGGACAGGGGGGATCAAAAGGACCACTGAAGCTTTCTTT | CASSEGTGGIKRTTEAFF | TRBJ1-1 | TRBD1 | TRBV25-1
NA | CASGFGAGTGGYEQYF | TRBJ2-7 | NA | TRBV12-5
TGTGCCAGCAGCCTTGCTAGCGGGAGGGGAACAGATACGCAGTATTTT | CASSLASGRGTDTQYF | TRBJ2-3 | TRBD2 | TRBV4-2
TGTGCCAGCAGCTTAGGGCTAGCGGCCACCTACAATGAGCAGTTCTTC | CASSLGLAATYNEQFF | TRBJ2-1 | TRBD2 | TRBV13
TGTGCCAGCAGTGACCTAGCGGGAGTTAATAATGAGCAGTTCTTC | CASSDLAGVNNEQFF | TRBJ2-1 | TRBD2 | TRBV6-4
TGTGCCAGCAGCCAAGATACAGGGAGTCCCTATAATGAGCAGTTCTTC | CASSQDTGSPYNEQFF | TRBJ2-1 | NA | TRBV14
TGTGCCAGCAGTGAACTGAGTCGGGAGGGCCTTGAGTATGAGCAGTTCTTC | CASSELSREGLEYEQFF | TRBJ2-1 | TRBD2 | TRBV6-1
TGCGCCAGCTCATCGGGACTGCTACAAGAGACCCGGTACTTC | CASSSGLLQETRYF | TRBJ2-5 | NA | TRBV10-1
TGCGCCAGCTCTAGCGGGCTAAGCTCCTACGAGCAGTACTTC | CASSSGLSSYEQYF | TRBJ2-7 | TRBD2 | TRBV4-1
TGTGCCATCAGTGAAGGAAGGGGCCGTATCTACAATGAGCAGTTCTTC | CAISEGRGRIYNEQFF | TRBJ2-1 | NA | TRBV10-3
TGTGCCAGCTCACCACCGGGCGTAGGGGGTTGGGCCTACAATGAGCAGTTCTTC | CASSPPGVGGWAYNEQFF | TRBJ2-1 | NA | TRBV18
TGTGCCTGGAGGGGGACAGCGAACACCGGGGAGCTGTTTTTT | CAWRGTANTGELFF | TRBJ2-2 | TRBD1 | TRBV30
TGTGCCAGCAGCTTGAACAGCTACTATGGCTACACCTTC | CASSLNSYYGYTF | TRBJ1-2 | NA | TRBV5-6
TGTGCCAGCAGCTTTGGCGACAGGGAAATCAATGAGCAGTTCTTC | CASSFGDREINEQFF | TRBJ2-1 | TRBD1 | TRBV5-5
TGTGCCATCTCCAGGGATGGAAACACCATATATTTT | CAISRDGNTIYF | TRBJ1-3 | NA | TRBV10-3
TGTGCCAGCAGTGTTGTTCAGAACACTGAAGCTTTCTTT | CASSVVQNTEAFF | TRBJ1-1 | NA | TRBV2
TGTGCCAGCAGCCCTGGGGCAGAGACTGAAGCTTTCTTT | CASSPGAETEAFF | TRBJ1-1 | NA | TRBV5-6
TGTGCCAGCTCACCACAGCGGGACGGCACTGAAGCTTTCTTT | CASSPQRDGTEAFF | TRBJ1-1 | NA | TRBV18
TGTGCCAGCAGCCTTGACAGCTCCACCTACGAGCAGTACTTC | CASSLDSSTYEQYF | TRBJ2-7 | NA | TRBV11-3
TGTGCCAGCAGTGAATCGTCGGGGAGCAGGGAGACCCAGTACTTC | CASSESSGSRETQYF | TRBJ2-5 | NA | TRBV2
TGCGCCAGCAGCCAAGCAGGGTCTGGAAACACCATATATTTT | CASSQAGSGNTIYF | TRBJ1-3 | NA | TRBV4-1